This passage covers 22 T cell receptor beta chains from one sample sequenced in a study of regulatory T cells in long-lasting Graves disease. Libraries of TCR beta came from iRepertoire HTBI primers plus Arm-PCR of CDR3 regions. TCRdb independently ran MiXCR on the multiplex PCR reads; one entry per CDR3 protein. This table has hundreds of thousands of distinct CDR3 sequences, roughly 22% appearing once. The time point was: persistent/refractory GD, antithyroid drugs over 5 years with positive TRAb. Generation of the TCR library employed RNA extracted from PBMCs. The sequences come from peripheral blood mononuclear cells (PBMCs), collected when the disease was refractory, from a patient treated with antithyroid drugs. Every receptor here comes from a female donor with Graves disease.

The gene calls are TRBV10-3 and TRBJ1-1; D is perhaps TRBD1 (6 bases). The germline CDR1 and CDR2 sequences are ENHRY and SYGVKD. The CDR3 totals 15 residues. Trimming took 3 bases from V and 3 from J, leaving 14 bases between them. CDR3 region: CAISDTGIVDTEAFF. The CDR3 DNA follows: TGTGCCATCAGTGATACAGGGATAGTCGACACTGAAGCTTTCTTT.

This clonotype was recorded many times. The V and J genes are TRBV29-1 and TRBJ2-7; 15 bases align to TRBD2. V gave up 4 bases and J gave up 0 bases; unmatched junction bases: 4. Germline CDR1 SQVTM, CDR2 ANQGSEA. The CDR3 has 16 residues. CDR3 sequence (DNA): TGCAGCGTTGCGGGGACTAGCGGGAGGAGCTCCTACGAGCAGTACTTC. Translating it yields CSVAGTSGRSSYEQYF.

In its sample, this clonotype was seen many times. The chain uses TRBV7-2 and TRBJ2-5, with TRBD1 as a possible D gene (6 bases). V lost 3 bases and J lost 5, with 16 bases in between. The CDR3 contains 15 residues. Germline V CDR1 and CDR2: SGHTA, FQGNSA. The CDR3 nucleotides read TGTGCCAGCAGCTTTCAGCAGGGGCGCGGTGAGACCCAGTACTTC. Encoded protein: CASSFQQGRGETQYF.

A word on this clonotype: This likely comes from a read error, as the CDR3 has no conserved phenylalanine or tryptophan at its end. V gene TRBV9 combines with J gene TRBJ2-6; D gene uncertain. This CDR3 spans 14 amino acids. V lost 5 bases and J 0 bases, leaving 6 bases between the germline ends. Looked up from germline, CDR1 is SGDLS and CDR2 is YYNGEE. Written as DNA, the CDR3 is TGTGCCAGCAGTGTGAACTCTGGGGCCAACGTCCTGACTCTC. Translated: CASSVNSGANVLTL.

This clonotype was recorded at least ten times. The chain is built from TRBV12-3 or TRBV12-4 and TRBJ2-2; D might be TRBD2 (6 bases). The CDR3 has 9 residues. The CDR3 region has the DNA TGTGCTAGCGGCGGGGAGCTGTTTTTT. Translated, it gives CASGGELFF.

The V gene is TRBV10-3, the J gene TRBJ1-6, with TRBD1 as a possible D gene (5 bases). Germline V lookup: CDR1 ENHRY, CDR2 SYGVKD. The CDR3 contains 14 residues. Trimming shortened V by 5 bases and J by 3 bases, and 8 bases separated the two germline ends. CDR3 amino acids: CAISRDHYNSPLHF. CDR3 DNA: TGTGCCATCAGTCGGGACCACTATAATTCACCCCTCCACTTT.

This clonotype came up once. A read error is possible here, since a much larger clone lies one base away. The chain couples TRBV6-1 to TRBJ2-7; D unresolved. CDR1 and CDR2 from the germline V gene are MNHNS and SASEGT. The CDR3 is 12 amino acids. V was cut by 6 bases and J by 5 bases, with 11 bases left in between. CDR3 sequence (DNA): TGTGCCAGCAGCCACGACGGCCACGAGCAGTACTTC. Its translation: CASSHDGHEQYF.

In its sample, this clonotype was seen a few times. The chain is built from TRBV30 and TRBJ1-4; D not certain. Germline V gene data show CDR1 as GTSNPN and CDR2 as SVGIG (reference sequence). Trimming removed 3 bases at V and 3 bases at J, with 5 bases between. The CDR3 covers 12 residues. As DNA, the CDR3 is TGTGCCTGGAGCGGGGCTAATGAAAAACTGTTTTTT. This encodes CAWSGANEKLFF.

This chain connects TRBV6-2 or TRBV6-3 to TRBJ1-5; perhaps TRBD1 as D (6 bases). The V end lost 2 bases, the J end lost 6 bases, and 11 bases lay between the germline ends. The germline gives CDR1 MNHEY, CDR2 SVGEGT. The CDR3 runs 14 residues. CDR3 protein: CASSYMLGGQPQHF. The CDR3 coding sequence is TGTGCCAGCAGTTACATGTTAGGGGGTCAGCCCCAGCATTTT.

This clonotype was recorded many times. The chain carries TRBV11-2 and TRBJ1-5, with D unresolved. The CDR3 sequence is 15 residues long. Germline V gives CDR1 SGHAT, CDR2 FQNNGV. V lost 5 bases, J lost 6 bases, and 17 bases lay in between. Written as DNA, the CDR3 is TGTGCCAGCAGCCCCCTCGGAGGTTCTGGTCAGCCCCAGCATTTT. As protein: CASSPLGGSGQPQHF.

This clonotype was recorded at least ten times. The chain employs TRBV6-5 and TRBJ2-7; D gene unclear. Germline CDR1 MNHEY, CDR2 SVGAGI. The ends were cut back, 6 bases at V and 2 bases at J, with 17 bases in the middle. The CDR3 is made up of 15 amino acids. The CDR3 here is CASSYSLGLPYEQYF. The CDR3 coding sequence is TGTGCCAGCAGCTACAGCCTCGGGCTACCCTACGAGCAGTACTTC.

The sample holds a few counts of this clonotype. This chain joins TRBV7-8 and TRBJ1-2; D is uncertain. Trimming removed 4 bases from V and 7 bases from J, with 16 bases in between. The CDR3 is 14 amino acids. CDR1 and CDR2 from the germline V gene are SGHVS and FQNEAQ. The CDR3 loop is CASSSPAWVGGYTF. The CDR3 DNA sequence: TGTGCCAGCAGCTCGCCGGCGTGGGTTGGTGGCTACACCTTC. Complete variable domain (other parts from reference TRBV7-8 and TRBJ1-2): GAGVSQSPRYKVAKRGQDVALRCDPISGHVSLFWYQQALGQGPEFLTYFQNEAQLDKSGLPSDRFFAERPEGSVSTLKIQRTQQEDSAVYLCASSSPAWVGGYTFGSGTRLTVV.

This clonotype was seen ten or more times. The CDR3 spells CASSSMPVNEKLFF. The CDR3 nucleotides read TGTGCCAGCAGTTCAATGCCCGTTAATGAAAAACTGTTTTTT. The chain links TRBV28 to TRBJ1-4; D remains unclear. V dropped 4 bases and J dropped 4 bases, with 10 bases sitting between them. The germline gives CDR1 MDHEN, CDR2 SYDVKM. The CDR3 is 14 amino acids. The full variable domain, its missing parts supplied by reference TRBV28 and TRBJ1-4, is DVKVTQSSRYLVKRTGEKVFLECVQDMDHENMFWYRQDPGLGLRLIYFSYDVKMKEKGDIPEGYSVSREKKERFSLILESASTNQTSMYLCASSSMPVNEKLFFGSGTQLSVL.

V gene TRBV5-1 combines with J gene TRBJ2-1; TRBD2 is a possible D gene (6 bases). Germline CDR1 is SGHRS and CDR2 is YFSETQ. Deletions cut 0 bases from V and 5 bases from J, with 15 bases between. The length of the CDR3 is 16 residues. The DNA of the CDR3 is TGCGCCAGCAGCTTGGTTTTGGCGGGGAGAAACAATGAGCAGTTCTTC. Encoded protein: CASSLVLAGRNNEQFF. Based on the CDR3 plus reference TRBV5-1 and TRBJ2-1, the full variable domain is KAGVTQTPRYLIKTRGQQVTLSCSPISGHRSVSWYQQTPGQGLQFLFEYFSETQRNKGNFPGRFSGRQFSNSRSEMNVSTLELGDSALYLCASSLVLAGRNNEQFFGPGTRLTVL.

In its sample, this clonotype was seen many times. This chain uses TRBV7-2 with TRBJ1-2; TRBD1 is a possible D gene (6 bases). V gave up 9 bases and J gave up 2 bases, with 13 bases separating them. In germline, CDR1 is SGHTA, CDR2 FQGNSA. CDR3 size: 13 residues. CDR3 amino acids: CASTPGTNYGYTF. Written as DNA, the CDR3 is TGTGCCAGTACACCCGGGACAAACTATGGCTACACCTTC.

There are a few counts of this clonotype. The gene calls are TRBV7-3 and TRBJ2-2; no firm D call. The germline V gene has CDR1 SGHTA and CDR2 FQGTGA. The V and J ends lost 1 base and 7 bases respectively, with 7 bases between them. The CDR3 has 13 residues. CDR3 loop: CASSLMPDGELFF. CDR3 DNA: TGTGCCAGCAGCTTAATGCCCGACGGGGAGCTGTTTTTT.

This chain joins TRBV29-1 and TRBJ2-3; 9 bases agree with TRBD1. The CDR3 runs 13 residues. In germline, CDR1 is SQVTM, CDR2 ANQGSEA. V dropped 7 bases and J dropped 5; count of bases not matched to a gene: 7. As DNA, the CDR3 is TGCAGCGCTGAGGACAGGGGAATAGATACGCAGTATTTT. Protein product: CSAEDRGIDTQYF.

A word on this clonotype: Germline and junction disagree at one end, which may indicate a read error. The CDR3 nucleotides read TGTGCCAGCAGTTACACCGGAACACCATTTGGAACTAATGGAAAACTGTTTTTT. Its translation: CASSYTGTPFGTNGKLFF. The V gene is TRBV6-2 or TRBV6-3, the J gene TRBJ1-4; D is ambiguous. Germline V CDR1 and CDR2: MNHEY, SVGEGT. The CDR3 spans 18 residues.

The rearrangement joins TRBV2 to TRBJ2-7, with 7 bases aligning to TRBD2. The germline CDR1 and CDR2 sequences are SNHLY and FYNNEI. The CDR3 length is 15 residues. V was pared by 2 bases and J by 2 bases, with 6 bases of the junction left unmatched. The CDR3 sequence: CASSEWSSGPYEQYF. Here the CDR3 DNA reads TGTGCCAGCAGTGAATGGAGTAGCGGGCCCTACGAGCAGTACTTC.

Ten or more counts support this clonotype. This chain connects TRBV12-5 to TRBJ1-2, with 9 bases lining up with TRBD1. Per the germline V gene, CDR1 is LGHNT and CDR2 is FRNRAP. V dropped 4 bases and J dropped 2; count of bases not matched to a gene: 8. This CDR3 region has 16 residues. CDR3 DNA: TGTGCTAGTGGTTCCTCGCGGACAGGGGCAAACTATGGCTACACCTTC. The encoded protein is CASGSSRTGANYGYTF.

This clonotype has just a few counts. The J gene is TRBJ1-5, the V gene TRBV10-3; D is unclear. The CDR3 spans 13 residues. Germline values: CDR1 ENHRY, CDR2 SYGVKD. Trimming took off 4 bases at V and 3 bases at J, with 7 bases between the two ends. The CDR3 sequence is CAISAEFNQPQHF. In DNA, the CDR3 is TGTGCCATCAGTGCTGAGTTCAATCAGCCCCAGCATTTT.

This clonotype was observed a handful of times. The V call is TRBV6-1, the J call TRBJ1-5; D is unclear. The V gene's germline CDR1 is MNHNS and CDR2 SASEGT. The CDR3 totals 14 residues. V was shortened by 7 bases and J by 4 bases, with 14 bases between the two germline ends. The CDR3 here is CASTGRLGNQPQHF. As DNA, the CDR3 is TGTGCCAGCACGGGCCGGTTGGGAAATCAGCCCCAGCATTTT.